What follows are 28 T cell receptor beta chains derived from one specimen sequenced in a study of T cells after yellow fever vaccination (dated by TCRdb to between 2018 and 2021). Libraries were prepared through 5' RACE. The listed sequencing device is Illumina HiSeq 2500. TCRdb trimmed public reads at Q25 via fastp, called clones via MiXCR and kept in-frame beta chains. Rows are combined by CDR3 protein, so each entry shows the most common genes and DNA. For this sample there are roughly 120,000 distinct CDR3 sequences; approximately 8.4% appear just once. 25% of the sample belongs to the ten largest clones. The treatment or condition label for this specimen denotes: live attenuated yellow fever vaccine strain. Source: CD8+ T cells sorted from PBMCs, taken 45 days after the yellow fever booster vaccination. The receptors were sampled from a man aged 30-40 years who received the YFV17D yellow fever vaccine.

The rearrangement links TRBV11-2 to TRBJ2-7, with 9 positions matching TRBD2. The CDR3 has 16 residues. V lost 5 bases and J lost 3; bases outside the gene matches: 11. Looked up from germline, CDR1 is SGHAT and CDR2 is FQNNGV. The CDR3 here is CASSLLDSGSLYEQYF. CDR3 nucleotides: TGTGCCAGCAGCCTTCTAGATAGCGGGAGCCTCTACGAGCAGTACTTC.

This clonotype was seen a handful of times. The rearrangement uses TRBV5-1 and TRBJ2-3; TRBD2 matches 9 bases. Germline values: CDR1 SGHRS, CDR2 YFSETQ. Trimming took 4 bases from V and 2 from J; bases not matched to a gene: 20. This CDR3 region has 20 residues. CDR3 nucleotide sequence: TGCGCCAGCAGCCCCCCCCCAGGGTATCCTAGCGGGATCGACACAGATACGCAGTATTTT. Encoded protein: CASSPPPGYPSGIDTDTQYF. The variable domain in full, with the rest retrieved from reference TRBV5-1 and TRBJ2-3, is KAGVTQTPRYLIKTRGQQVTLSCSPISGHRSVSWYQQTPGQGLQFLFEYFSETQRNKGNFPGRFSGRQFSNSRSEMNVSTLELGDSALYLCASSPPPGYPSGIDTDTQYFGPGTRLTVL.

At least ten counts were recorded for this clonotype. The gene calls are TRBV20-1 and TRBJ2-7, with D maybe TRBD2 (6 bases). This CDR3 has 13 residues. V shed 6 bases and J shed 4 bases, with 16 bases lying between them. Germline V gene data show CDR1 as DFQATT and CDR2 as SNEGSKA (reference sequence). Written as DNA, the CDR3 is TGCAGTGCCCCGACTAGAGAGTTTTACGAGCAGTACTTC. Protein sequence: CSAPTREFYEQYF.

This clonotype was counted between two and nine times. V and J are TRBV9 and TRBJ2-5; unclear D gene. The CDR3 runs to 11 residues. The V gene's germline CDR1 is SGDLS and CDR2 YYNGEE. The V end was cut by 7 bases, the J end by 4 bases, with 8 bases between. In DNA, the CDR3 is TGTGCCAGCGGTTTGGGAGAGACCCAGTACTTC. This sequence encodes CASGLGETQYF.

This clonotype was seen ten or more times. The chain recombines TRBV5-1 with TRBJ2-2; TRBD2 aligns across 8 bases. The CDR3 is 16 residues long. The V gene's germline CDR1 is SGHRS and CDR2 YFSETQ. After removal of 0 bases from V and 6 bases from J, the junction contained 7 bases not matched to a gene. In nucleotides, the CDR3 is TGCGCCAGCAGCTTGGAACTAGCGGCTCAGGCCGGGGAGCTGTTTTTT. Translated, it gives CASSLELAAQAGELFF.

This clonotype was detected many times. The genes are TRBV7-2 and TRBJ2-3, with D perhaps TRBD2 (5 bases). The CDR3 consists of 15 residues. Germline V gene lookup returns CDR1 SGHTA and CDR2 FQGNSA. V was pared by 6 bases and J by 0 bases, with 13 bases between. This chain's CDR3 is CASSPDFSSTDTQYF. CDR3 DNA: TGTGCCAGCAGTCCGGACTTCTCTAGCACAGATACGCAGTATTTT.

Ten or more counts support this clonotype. J is TRBJ2-7 and V is TRBV4-3, with D possibly TRBD1 on 6 matching bases. Trimming took 1 base from V and 4 from J, leaving 11 bases between them. The CDR3 extends over 14 amino acids. The V gene's germline CDR1 is LGHNA and CDR2 YSLEER. CDR3 bases: TGCGCCAGCAGCCAAGGAGCCGGGACATACGAGCAGTACTTC. This translates into CASSQGAGTYEQYF.

The V and J genes are TRBV7-2 and TRBJ2-7; no definite D call. This CDR3 region has 13 residues. With 4 bases removed from V and 3 bases from J, the gap between germline ends came to 10 bases. The germline V gene encodes CDR1 SGHTA and CDR2 FQGNSA. This CDR3 is CASSSPEYYEQYF. CDR3 sequence (DNA): TGTGCCAGCAGCTCACCAGAGTACTACGAGCAGTACTTC.

In this sample, this clonotype turned up many times. The V gene is TRBV12-3 or TRBV12-4, the J gene TRBJ2-3; D possibly corresponds to TRBD2 (6 bases). V lost 3 bases to trimming and J lost 0 bases, with 16 bases between them. The CDR3 is 17 residues long. The CDR3 reads CASSLGPPGTSTDTQYF. CDR3 sequence (DNA): TGTGCCAGCAGTTTGGGGCCTCCCGGGACTAGCACAGATACGCAGTATTTT.

Ten or more counts support this clonotype. This chain connects TRBV30 to TRBJ2-3; a weak D match, TRBD2 (5 bases). Looked up from germline, CDR1 is GTSNPN and CDR2 is SVGIG (reference sequence). Between the trimmed V and J ends, which lost 2 bases and 9 bases, there was a span of 15 bases. This CDR3 comprises 13 residues. CDR3 region: CAWSTLEVSTQYF. For the CDR3, the DNA is TGTGCCTGGAGTACCCTGGAGGTTTCGACGCAGTATTTT.

This clonotype has at least ten counts. This chain connects TRBV20-1 to TRBJ1-3; D uncertain. The germline V and J ends were trimmed by 4 bases and 0 bases, with 7 bases remaining between them. Germline V gene lookup returns CDR1 DFQATT and CDR2 SNEGSKA (reference sequence). This CDR3 has 13 amino acids. Here the CDR3 reads CSAKGFSGNTIYF. The CDR3 nucleotides read TGCAGTGCTAAGGGCTTCTCTGGAAACACCATATATTTT.

CDR3 in amino acids: CASSPTGTGVSVRYNEQFF. In DNA form, the CDR3 reads TGTGCCAGCAGCCCCACCGGGACAGGGGTATCGGTAAGATACAATGAGCAGTTCTTC. V and J are TRBV12-3 or TRBV12-4 and TRBJ2-1, with 10 bases that match TRBD1. This CDR3 is built from 19 residues. The J segment lost 4 bases and the V segment lost 6 bases, leaving 18 bases of the junction unmatched.

The rearrangement links TRBV12-3 or TRBV12-4 to TRBJ2-7; D is ambiguous. This CDR3 is 14 amino acids long. The V and J ends lost 0 bases and 5 bases respectively, with 11 bases between them. CDR3 loop: CASSLALAIHEQYF. Written as DNA, the CDR3 is TGTGCCAGCAGTTTAGCGTTGGCTATCCACGAGCAGTACTTC.

This clonotype was seen ten or more times. J is TRBJ2-7 and V is TRBV29-1; perhaps TRBD1 as D (7 bases). Germline-derived CDR1 and CDR2 are SQVTM and ANQGSEA. The CDR3 sequence is 13 residues long. Trimming removed 6 bases at V and 2 bases at J, with 14 bases between. The CDR3 DNA reads as TGCAGCGTCCGGGGGACAGCTACCTACGAGCAGTACTTC. Protein: CSVRGTATYEQYF.

This clonotype was counted a few times. The chain combines TRBV4-3 with TRBJ2-1, with D unclear. This CDR3 spans 13 amino acids. Trimming removed 2 bases from V and 8 bases from J, with 10 bases in between. Germline V gives CDR1 LGHNA, CDR2 YSLEER. CDR3 nucleotide sequence: TGCGCCAGCAGCCAAAGGGTTTTGCATGAGCAGTTCTTC. This encodes CASSQRVLHEQFF.

This clonotype has just a few counts. V usage is TRBV28 and J usage is TRBJ2-1; D not certain. CDR3 length: 13 residues. In germline, CDR1 is MDHEN, CDR2 SYDVKM. Trimming shortened V by 5 bases and J by 9 bases, and 14 bases separated the two germline ends. The CDR3 DNA follows: TGTGCCAGCAGTCCCCAGCCGATTAGTGAGCAGTTCTTC. It translates to CASSPQPISEQFF.

This clonotype was observed many times. The chain employs TRBV7-9 and TRBJ2-1; 12 bases line up with TRBD2. CDR1 is SEHNR and CDR2 is FQNEAQ in the germline V gene (reference sequence). V shed 3 bases, J shed 4 bases, and the junction held 4 bases outside the gene matches. This CDR3 is 16 amino acids long. In DNA form, the CDR3 reads TGTGCCAGCAGCTTGTTAGGGACTAGCGGGTACAATGAGCAGTTCTTC. Encoded protein: CASSLLGTSGYNEQFF.

This clonotype has a count of ten or more. This sequence joins TRBV6-5 and TRBJ2-1, with D hard to call. The CDR3 runs to 13 residues. The germline V gene encodes CDR1 MNHEY and CDR2 SVGAGI. Trimming shortened V by 0 bases and J by 8 bases, and 8 bases separated the two germline ends. CDR3 region: CASSYSGSDEQFF. The CDR3 coding sequence is TGTGCCAGCAGTTACTCGGGATCGGATGAGCAGTTCTTC.

There are many counts of this clonotype. V and J are TRBV7-6 and TRBJ2-7, with 9 bases matching TRBD1. This CDR3 region has 17 residues. Germline V gene sequence: CDR1 SGHVS, CDR2 FNYEAQ. V trimming: 5 bases; J trimming: 3 bases; junction bases outside the gene matches: 14. CDR3 sequence (DNA): TGTGCCAGCAGCGCACGCCCGGGACAGGGAGTGGGCTACGAGCAGTACTTC. The encoded protein is CASSARPGQGVGYEQYF. Filled out from reference TRBV7-6 and TRBJ2-7, the complete variable domain reads GAGVSQSPRYKVTKRGQDVALRCDPISGHVSLYWYRQALGQGPEFLTYFNYEAQQDKSGLPNDRFSAERPEGSISTLTIQRTEQRDSAMYRCASSARPGQGVGYEQYFGPGTRLTVT.

The sample holds many counts of this clonotype. J is TRBJ1-2 and V is TRBV7-2; TRBD1 aligns across 10 bases. The CDR3 contains 14 residues. The J segment lost 6 bases and the V segment lost 6 bases, leaving 7 bases of the junction unmatched. Looked up from germline, CDR1 is SGHTA and CDR2 is FQGNSA. The CDR3 protein is CASSLLTGGNGYTF. In nucleotides, the CDR3 is TGTGCCAGCAGTCTACTGACAGGGGGCAATGGCTACACCTTC.

This clonotype has just a few counts. The J gene is TRBJ2-1, the V gene TRBV19; the match to TRBD1 covers 8 bases. V shed 5 bases and J 4 bases; nucleotides not matched to a gene: 10. This CDR3 is 16 amino acids long. The germline CDR1 and CDR2 sequences are LNHDA and SQIVND (reference sequence). CDR3 DNA: TGTGCCAGTAGTCTCATCCGGGACAGGACTTACAATGAGCAGTTCTTC. It is translated as CASSLIRDRTYNEQFF. Full variable domain (outside the CDR3, taken from reference TRBV19 and TRBJ2-1): DGGITQSPKYLFRKEGQNVTLSCEQNLNHDAMYWYRQDPGQGLRLIYYSQIVNDFQKGDIAEGYSVSREKKESFPLTVTSAQKNPTAFYLCASSLIRDRTYNEQFFGPGTRLTVL.

Many counts were recorded for this clonotype. The chain has TRBV29-1 and TRBJ2-2; weak D call: TRBD1 (5 bases). The length of the CDR3 is 12 residues. V was clipped by 8 bases and J by 2 bases, with 9 bases between them. Germline V CDR1 and CDR2: SQVTM, ANQGSEA. CDR3 coding DNA: TGCAGCTCCAGGGTTAACACCGGGGAGCTGTTTTTT. Its protein is CSSRVNTGELFF.

This clonotype appeared many times. The chain joins TRBV12-3 or TRBV12-4 to TRBJ2-5; D unresolved. This CDR3 is built from 13 residues. Trimming left V 1 base short and J 5 bases short, with 8 bases between. CDR3 DNA: TGTGCCAGCAGTTTAGGGGTTCTCGAGACCCAGTACTTC. Its translation: CASSLGVLETQYF.

This rearrangement joins TRBV13 to TRBJ2-7; 11 bases agree with TRBD2. The CDR3 contains 16 residues. Germline loops: CDR1 PRHDT, CDR2 FYEKMQ (reference sequence). The V segment lost 0 bases and the J segment 2 bases; nucleotides outside the gene matches: 3. The CDR3 here is CASSLGTSGTPYEQYF. The DNA of the CDR3 is TGTGCCAGCAGCTTAGGGACTAGCGGGACGCCCTACGAGCAGTACTTC.

This clonotype occurred many times. V and J are TRBV28 and TRBJ2-1; 8 nucleotides agree with TRBD2. Germline V gene lookup returns CDR1 MDHEN and CDR2 SYDVKM. The CDR3 runs to 15 residues. V shed 5 bases and J 3 bases; nucleotides not matched to a gene: 6. DNA for the CDR3: TGTGCCAGCAGTCCCACGGGGGGGTTCTACAATGAGCAGTTCTTC. Its translation is CASSPTGGFYNEQFF.

This clonotype was counted ten times or more. This chain uses TRBV29-1 with TRBJ2-1; maybe TRBD2 (5 bases). The V end lost 3 bases, the J end lost 5 bases, and 14 bases lay between the germline ends. Germline-derived CDR1 and CDR2 are SQVTM and ANQGSEA. This CDR3 spans 14 amino acids. In DNA form, the CDR3 reads TGCAGCGTTGACGGCCTAGCCAGGCACAATGAGCAGTTCTTC. Its protein product is CSVDGLARHNEQFF.

On this clonotype: A much larger clone differs by one base, so this may be a read error. The rearrangement links TRBV12-3 or TRBV12-4 to TRBJ2-1; 7 nucleotides match TRBD2. Trimming removed 7 bases from V and 6 bases from J; junction bases left unmatched: 12. The CDR3 covers 15 residues. The CDR3 protein is CASTLSSGRTNEQFF. The CDR3 DNA is TGTGCCAGCACTTTGTCTAGCGGCCGGACCAATGAGCAGTTCTTC.

This clonotype was counted a single time. At one end the junction does not follow the germline gene, possibly because of a read error. The rearrangement uses TRBV5-6 and TRBJ2-1; 11 positions match TRBD2. CDR1 is SGHDT and CDR2 is YYEEEE in the germline V gene. This CDR3 spans 15 amino acids. DNA for the CDR3: TGTGCCAGAAGCTTCGGGACTAGCGGCTACAATGAGCAGTTCTTC. Translating gives CARSFGTSGYNEQFF.